This TCR beta chain was obtained from a study of response to subunit inactivated influenza vaccine. Whole-study findings and limits: The authors offered the suggestion that each seasonal influenza vaccination recruits few new T cells.

TCRdb used MiXCR to reprocess the RT-PCR reads, holding one entry per CDR3 protein. This repertoire shows over 400,000 distinct CDR3 sequences, approximately 11% found once; its top ten account for about 12%. The CDR3 sequence is 16 residues long. With V trimmed by 3 bases and J by 2 bases, 10 bases remained unmatched. Germline V gene data show CDR1 as DFQATT and CDR2 as SNEGSKA (reference sequence). This clonotype has more than one count but fewer than ten. Its target is not known. The specimen was PBMCs from blood, collected roughly 6 weeks after vaccination. The V and J genes are TRBV20-1 and TRBJ2-7; the match to TRBD2 covers 10 bases. This TCR was sampled from a man aged 50-60 years who received an inactivated influenza vaccine. The CDR3 protein is CSASPRLAGNTYEQYF. The CDR3 DNA reads TGCAGTGCTAGTCCCAGACTAGCGGGTAATACCTACGAGCAGTACTTC.